Below, one TCR beta chain is given with its context. What it binds is not known. The sample originates from a study of identical twins. Study-wide findings and caveats: Beta out-of-frame sequences showed weaker excess twin sharing. Conclusions rested on cross-sectional statistics rather than following the same donors. Within twin pairs, the out-of-frame alpha sequences they shared showed excess low generation probability. There was more out-of-frame TCR alpha sharing in monozygotic twins than models estimated.

The germline CDR1 and CDR2 sequences are SQVTM and ANQGSEA. CDR3 length: 16 amino acids. The J segment lost 4 bases and the V segment lost 4 bases, leaving 7 bases of the junction unmatched. TCRdb recomputed calls from the 5' RACE reads with MiXCR, one row per CDR3 protein. Altogether some 460,000 distinct CDR3 sequences are present, 13% to 15% being singletons, with the ten largest covering approximately 0.52%. The data were also submitted as part of a second study, on yellow fever vaccine responses in identical twins.

The V gene is TRBV29-1, the J gene TRBJ2-1, with 13 bases identical to TRBD2. This receptor was obtained from a woman between 18 and 30 years old in good health. Sequencing was performed on CD4+ T cells sorted from blood. DNA for the CDR3: TGCAGCGTTGTACCCGGGACTAGCGGGAAGTACAATGAGCAGTTCTTC. It specifies CSVVPGTSGKYNEQFF.